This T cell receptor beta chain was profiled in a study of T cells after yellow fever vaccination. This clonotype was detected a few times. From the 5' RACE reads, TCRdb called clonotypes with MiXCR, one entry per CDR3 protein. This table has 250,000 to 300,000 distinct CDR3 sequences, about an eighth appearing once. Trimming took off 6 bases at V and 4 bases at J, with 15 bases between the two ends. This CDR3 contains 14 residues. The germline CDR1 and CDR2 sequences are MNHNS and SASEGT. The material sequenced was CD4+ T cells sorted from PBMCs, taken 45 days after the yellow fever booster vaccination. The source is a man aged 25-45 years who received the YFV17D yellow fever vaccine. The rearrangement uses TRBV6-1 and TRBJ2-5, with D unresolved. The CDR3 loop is CASRPPGGIETQYF. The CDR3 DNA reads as TGTGCCAGCAGACCCCCCGGCGGTATAGAGACCCAGTACTTC.